Listed below are T cell receptor beta chains from one sample, sequenced in a study of blood T cell repertoires in COVID-19. TCRdb's copy holds only in-frame clones and misses some; the assay was immunoSEQ multiplex PCR. The sample shows under 45,000 clones, 80% to 90% of them seen only once. The specimen was peripheral blood. These receptors were obtained from a human donor in a cohort sampled during active COVID-19. The conserved cysteine and the conserved F or W are not part of the CDR3 here. The D gene is left open where the match is weak. Clone size is not always given. Where it is, it says once, few, many or a class for expanded clones.

>TRBJ2-1|TRBD2|-|TRBV7-9
ASSLASGSHEQF
>TRBJ1-5|-|-|TRBV6-6
ASSPSMGNQPQH
>TRBJ1-3|TRBD1|-|TRBV6-5
ASSPEGTGGRIY
>TRBJ2-3|-|-|TRBV28
ASSEPRVTDTQY
>TRBJ2-5|TRBD1|-|TRBV7-9
ASSPGQGVETQY
>TRBJ2-5|TRBD2|-|TRBV7-2
ASSASGLETQY
>TRBJ2-2|-|-|TRBV11-3
ASSETGVGELF
>TRBJ1-2|-|-|TRBV28
ASSPQKTFGYT
>TRBJ1-1|-|-|TRBV27
ASSPRARVEAF
>TRBJ1-5|TRBD1|-|TRBV19
ASAGQGWQPQH
>TRBJ1-2|-|-|TRBV28
ASKSPISHYGYT
>TRBJ1-4|TRBD1|-|TRBV25-1
ASSELTGLGEKLF
>TRBJ2-7|TRBD1|-|TRBV5-5
ASSLQGQGMFEQY
>TRBJ2-1|TRBD2|-|TRBV5-8
ASSLVQRGEQF
>TRBJ1-6|-|-|TRBV6-5
ASTLQGPLH
>TRBJ2-7|-|-|TRBV14
ASSRQTYEQY
>TRBJ2-3|-|-|TRBV7-2
ASSSLGRDTQY
>TRBJ1-2|TRBD1|-|TRBV7-2
ASSGDRYYGYT
>TRBJ2-7|TRBD1|-|TRBV15
ATRSAGQGYEQY
>TRBJ2-1|TRBD2|-|TRBV2
ARKREGRDEQF
>TRBJ2-3|TRBD2|-|TRBV5-1
ASTSGGTTDTQY
>TRBJ1-1|TRBD1|few|TRBV6-5
ASGRTGTTEAF
>TRBJ1-4|TRBD1|-|TRBV4-3
ASSQGTGAHTNEKLF
>TRBJ2-7|TRBD2|-|TRBV10-3
AISFTAGVSYEQY
>TRBJ2-5|TRBD1|-|TRBV12-3/TRBV12-4
ASSPGQGETQY
>TRBJ2-3|TRBD2|-|TRBV6-4
ASSVLAGTDTQY
>TRBJ2-3|TRBD2|-|TRBV30
AWSVGGADTQY
>TRBJ1-4|-|-|TRBV29-1
SVRTPKGEKLF
>TRBJ1-1|-|-|TRBV11-2
ASSSAGPMNTEAF
>TRBJ2-1|TRBD2|once|TRBV3-1/TRBV3-2
ASRPGGSYNEQF
>TRBJ2-7|-|-|TRBV6-1
ASSEAGRGGEQY
>TRBJ2-3|-|once|TRBV7-2
ASSKGVGNTQY
>TRBJ2-3|TRBD2|-|TRBV4-1
ASSRTSGSTDTQY
>TRBJ1-2|-|-|TRBV6-5
ASSRTRVLDGYT
>TRBJ2-7|-|-|TRBV12-3/TRBV12-4
ASSLGEGYEQY
>TRBJ2-7|-|-|TRBV6-1
ASSEGAIILYEQY
>TRBJ2-7|-|once|TRBV6-5
ASSYSRGPEQY
>TRBJ1-2|-|-|TRBV7-9
ASSLSQANYGYT
>TRBJ2-7|-|once|TRBV19
ASSSNSATGTYEQY